These T cell receptor beta chains were read from a single sample in a study of blood T cell repertoires in COVID-19. This table comes from immunoSEQ multiplex PCR, and its TCRdb copy is limited to in-frame clones, with some not included. The sample holds roughly 100,000 clones, around 87% seen once. The sample taken for sequencing was peripheral blood. These receptors originate from a man aged 50 to 59 with active or convalescent COVID-19. The CDR3 runs from the conserved cysteine through the conserved F or W. D genes are given only for firm matches. Expanded clones are given a class, and other clones once, few, many or no size at all.

>NA|TRBV21-1|TRBJ1-5|NA
CASSKRVGDSPDQPQHF
TGTGCCAGCAGCAAAAGGGTAGGGGACAGTCCGGATCAGCCCCAGCATTTT
>NA|TRBV5-1|TRBJ2-1|TRBD2
CASSLGRGGRGNEQFF
TGCGCCAGCAGCTTGGGTCGGGGGGGCCGAGGGAATGAGCAGTTCTTC
>once|TRBV7-2|TRBJ1-6|NA
CASSLVSGPLNSPLHF
TGTGCCAGCAGCTTAGTTTCGGGTCCTCTGAATTCACCCCTCCACTTT
>NA|TRBV11-2|TRBJ1-5|NA
CASSTDRNPPQHF
TGTGCCAGCAGCACAGACAGAAATCCTCCCCAGCATTTT
>NA|TRBV19|TRBJ2-7|NA
CASSIQEGSYEQYF
TGTGCCAGTAGTATACAGGAGGGCTCCTACGAGCAGTACTTC
>NA|TRBV29-1|TRBJ1-1|TRBD1
CSGNRGVAEAFF
TGCAGCGGGAACAGGGGAGTGGCTGAAGCTTTCTTT
>NA|TRBV7-9|TRBJ2-5|NA
CASSLAMESQETQYF
TGTGCCAGCAGCTTAGCAATGGAGAGTCAAGAGACCCAGTACTTC
>NA|TRBV5-1|TRBJ1-3|TRBD1
CASSWDSPYTGNTIYF
TGCGCCAGCAGCTGGGACAGCCCCTACACTGGAAACACCATATATTTT
>NA|TRBV7-8|TRBJ2-7|NA
CASSPLARGYEQYF
TGTGCCAGCAGCCCCCTTGCCCGCGGCTACGAGCAGTACTTC
>NA|TRBV28|TRBJ1-4|TRBD1
CASSSGQGDEKLFF
TGTGCCAGCAGTTCGGGACAGGGGGACGAAAAACTGTTTTTT
>NA|TRBV11-2|TRBJ2-5|TRBD2
CASSLGEGETQYF
TGTGCCAGCAGCTTAGGGGAGGGGGAGACCCAGTACTTC
>NA|TRBV5-1|TRBJ1-1|NA
CASSYFDSGGGEAFF
TGCGCCAGCAGCTACTTTGACTCCGGTGGTGGTGAAGCTTTCTTT
>NA|TRBV5-1|TRBJ1-2|NA
CASRQATGSLNYGYTF
TGCGCCAGCAGACAGGCGACAGGATCACTAAACTATGGCTACACCTTC
>NA|TRBV5-6|TRBJ1-1|NA
CASSLGTTNTEAFF
TGTGCCAGCAGCTTGGGAACAACGAACACTGAAGCTTTCTTT
>NA|TRBV10-3|TRBJ2-3|NA
CAISEPGDTQYF
TGTGCCATCAGTGAGCCCGGGGATACGCAGTATTTT
>NA|TRBV28|TRBJ1-1|TRBD1
CASSTPMDRGAEAFF
TGTGCCAGCAGTACACCGATGGACAGGGGGGCTGAAGCTTTCTTT
>few|TRBV7-2|TRBJ2-3|NA
CASSLGQGTDTQYF
TGTGCCAGCAGCTTAGGACAGGGCACAGATACGCAGTATTTT
>NA|TRBV28|TRBJ1-3|NA
CASTPGGSGNTIYF
TGTGCCAGCACCCCGGGAGGTTCTGGAAACACCATATATTTT
>NA|TRBV6-7|TRBJ2-3|NA
CASSYYGGRDTDTQYF
TGTGCCAGCAGTTACTACGGGGGAAGGGACACAGATACGCAGTATTTT
>NA|TRBV9|TRBJ1-2|NA
CASSAQGTNYGYTF
TGTGCCAGCAGCGCACAGGGTACTAACTATGGCTACACCTTC
>NA|TRBV27|TRBJ1-5|NA
CASSLRGQPQHF
TGTGCCAGCAGTTTAAGGGGGCAGCCCCAGCATTTT
>NA|TRBV5-4|TRBJ2-3|TRBD2
CASSTGAGEGDTQYF
TGTGCCAGCAGCACCGGCGCGGGGGAGGGAGATACGCAGTATTTT
>few|TRBV6-5|TRBJ1-1|TRBD1
CASWTGTTEAFF
TGTGCCAGCTGGACAGGGACCACTGAAGCTTTCTTT
>few|TRBV30|TRBJ1-2|NA
CAWSVAGDGYTF
TGTGCCTGGAGTGTGGCAGGGGATGGCTACACCTTC
>NA|TRBV24-1|TRBJ2-1|TRBD2
CATGTSGSYNEQFF
TGTGCCACCGGCACTAGCGGGTCCTACAATGAGCAGTTCTTC
>NA|TRBV15|TRBJ2-3|TRBD2
CATSRDVAGKDTQYF
TGTGCCACCAGCAGAGACGTAGCGGGGAAAGATACGCAGTATTTT
>NA|TRBV19|TRBJ2-1|TRBD1
CASSMWARGRFNEQFF
TGTGCCAGTAGTATGTGGGCCAGGGGGCGCTTCAATGAGCAGTTCTTC
>NA|TRBV7-2|TRBJ2-5|NA
CASTLGGDQETQYF
TGTGCCAGCACCCTCGGAGGGGATCAAGAGACCCAGTACTTC
>NA|TRBV4-3|TRBJ2-1|TRBD2
CASSQVAGGHKQFF
TGCGCCAGCAGCCAAGTGGCGGGGGGGCATAAGCAGTTCTTC
>NA|TRBV20-1|TRBJ2-7|NA
CRPSSGHEQYF
TGCAGACCATCTAGTGGCCACGAGCAGTACTTC
>NA|TRBV7-9|TRBJ1-2|NA
CASSLGAGHGYTF
TGTGCCAGCAGCTTAGGGGCTGGGCACGGCTACACCTTC
>NA|TRBV20-1|TRBJ1-5|TRBD1
CSASTAGGASWQPQHF
TGCAGTGCTAGTACGGCAGGGGGCGCGTCATGGCAGCCCCAGCATTTT
>NA|TRBV6-2/TRBV6-3|TRBJ2-1|NA
CASSYPKLRYNEQFF
TGTGCCAGCAGTTACCCTAAACTACGTTACAATGAGCAGTTCTTC
>NA|TRBV10-2|TRBJ2-3|TRBD2
CASSVPSSGGPTDTQYF
TGCGCCAGCAGTGTCCCCTCTAGCGGGGGGCCCACAGATACGCAGTATTTT
>few|TRBV19|TRBJ2-1|TRBD1
CASSITTGGEQFF
TGTGCCAGTAGTATTACCACAGGGGGAGAGCAGTTCTTC
>few|TRBV2|TRBJ2-7|NA
CASSQTGIGWGEQYF
TGTGCCAGCAGTCAAACAGGGATTGGGTGGGGCGAGCAGTACTTC
>NA|TRBV7-2|TRBJ2-1|NA
CASSSGTGWGEQFF
TGTGCCAGCAGCTCAGGGACTGGGTGGGGTGAGCAGTTCTTC
>few|TRBV5-5|TRBJ2-1|NA
CASSLYNEQFF
TGTGCCAGCAGCCTATACAATGAGCAGTTCTTC
>NA|TRBV27|TRBJ1-6|TRBD1
CASTLGRGQSPLHF
TGTGCCAGCACCCTGGGCAGGGGGCAATCACCCCTCCACTTT
>NA|TRBV24-1|TRBJ1-4|TRBD1
CATSDRTGPDEKLFF
TGTGCCACCAGTGATCGGACAGGGCCTGATGAAAAACTGTTTTTT